A selection of T cell receptor beta chains follows, all from one sample in a study of CD8+ T cells in alopecia areata. Repertoires were generated with immunoSEQ multiplex PCR, while TCRdb's copy carries only in-frame clones and drops some. The sample has about 190,000 clones, 50% to 60% seen once; the top ten hold around 0.7%. The specimen was CD4+ T cells sorted from blood, collected at week 4, from a patient treated with tofacitinib. The source is a human donor with alopecia areata. CDR3s include the opening cysteine and the closing phenylalanine or tryptophan. A D gene is named only where the DNA matches it firmly. Clone sizes are given selectively: once, few, many, or a class where the clone is expanded.

j_call d_call clone_size v_call cdr3_aa cdr3_nt
TRBJ1-1 TRBD1 . TRBV7-3 CASSFEAGGATEAFF TGTGCCAGCAGCTTCGAGGCAGGGGGCGCGACTGAAGCTTTCTTT
TRBJ2-1 TRBD2 few TRBV29-1 CSAGRDWNEQFF TGCAGCGCCGGGAGGGACTGGAATGAGCAGTTCTTC
TRBJ2-1 . few TRBV2 CASRVREQFF TGTGCCAGCAGGGTACGGGAGCAGTTCTTC
TRBJ2-2 . . TRBV10-3 CAIARQNTGELFF TGTGCCATCGCACGACAGAACACCGGGGAGCTGTTTTTT
TRBJ2-4 TRBD1 few TRBV27 CASSLTIDRASHQYF TGTGCCAGCAGTTTAACCATCGACAGGGCCTCGCATCAGTACTTC
TRBJ2-2 TRBD1 few TRBV29-1 CSATPGQTYTGELFF TGCAGCGCTACCCCGGGACAGACGTACACCGGGGAGCTGTTTTTT
TRBJ2-5 TRBD2 once TRBV30 CARSASGTGNQYF TGTGCCCGGAGTGCTAGCGGAACGGGGAACCAGTACTTC
TRBJ2-7 . once TRBV2 CASSGSATGEQYF TGTGCCAGCAGCGGCAGCGCGACCGGCGAGCAGTACTTC
TRBJ2-7 TRBD2 . TRBV10-2 CASSRTSGENEQYF TGCGCCAGCAGTAGGACTAGCGGAGAGAACGAGCAGTACTTC
TRBJ1-1 . . TRBV6-5 CASTSTAGLNTEAFF TGTGCCAGCACAAGTACTGCAGGGTTGAACACTGAAGCTTTCTTT
TRBJ1-2 TRBD1 . TRBV28 CASSRDSLHYGYTF TGTGCCAGCAGCCGGGACAGTCTCCACTATGGCTACACCTTC
TRBJ1-5 . . TRBV2 CASSGKTRGNQPQHF TGTGCCAGCAGTGGAAAGACCAGGGGCAATCAGCCCCAGCATTTT
TRBJ1-1 . . TRBV4-1 CASSLASGTNTEAFF TGCGCCAGCAGTCTGGCGAGCGGTACGAACACTGAAGCTTTCTTT
TRBJ2-3 . . TRBV5-6 CASSSSMISTDTQYF TGTGCCAGCAGCTCAAGTATGATTAGCACAGATACGCAGTATTTT
TRBJ2-7 . few TRBV29-1 CSVAAGPEQYF TGCAGCGTTGCAGCGGGCCCCGAGCAGTACTTC
TRBJ1-5 TRBD1 . TRBV5-1 CASSLEGTGNQPQHF TGCGCCAGCAGCTTGGAAGGGACAGGGAATCAGCCCCAGCATTTT
TRBJ2-7 . . TRBV29-1 CSAKPGDGEQYF TGCAGCGCAAAACCGGGAGACGGCGAGCAGTACTTC
TRBJ1-2 . . TRBV7-9 CASSLARGPSYGYTF TGTGCCAGCAGCTTAGCGCGAGGGCCTTCGTATGGCTACACCTTC
TRBJ2-2 TRBD2 . TRBV29-1 CSALPLAGVTGELFF TGCAGCGCTCTCCCCCTAGCGGGAGTCACCGGGGAGCTGTTTTTT
TRBJ1-2 TRBD1 . TRBV27 CASSFSGQGYGYTF TGTGCCAGCAGTTTCTCAGGACAGGGCTATGGCTACACCTTC
TRBJ1-1 TRBD1 . TRBV30 CAYTTGSPEAFF TGTGCCTACACGACAGGGAGCCCTGAAGCTTTCTTT
TRBJ2-5 . . TRBV10-3 CAISGTGETQYF TGTGCCATCAGTGGTACAGGGGAGACCCAGTACTTC
TRBJ2-6 . . TRBV30 CAWSVPGAGANVLTF TGTGCCTGGAGTGTTCCGGGGGCCGGGGCCAACGTCCTGACTTTC
TRBJ1-1 . . TRBV10-3 CAIRRVGGVGREAFF TGTGCCATCAGGCGCGTCGGTGGGGTCGGCCGGGAGGCTTTCTTT
TRBJ1-2 . . TRBV14 CASSRDRNSPGYTF TGTGCCAGCAGCCGCGACAGGAATTCGCCCGGCTACACCTTC
TRBJ1-1 . . TRBV5-1 CASSSHLDLQNTEAFF TGCGCCAGCAGTTCCCACCTCGATTTACAGAACACTGAAGCTTTCTTT
TRBJ1-2 . few TRBV5-1 CASSGVRVSDYGYTF TGCGCCAGCAGCGGGGTCCGGGTGTCGGACTATGGCTACACCTTC
TRBJ2-5 TRBD1 . TRBV7-2 CASSLAQGSQTQYF TGTGCCAGCAGCTTAGCACAGGGGAGCCAGACCCAGTACTTC
TRBJ2-7 . once TRBV30 CAWMGGAYEQYF TGTGCCTGGATGGGGGGCGCCTACGAGCAGTACTTC
TRBJ1-2 . . TRBV28 CASRGGASNYGYTF TGTGCCAGTCGTGGAGGGGCTTCTAACTATGGCTACACCTTC
TRBJ2-2 . many TRBV7-2 CASRQGTGAYTGELFF TGTGCCAGCAGGCAGGGGACGGGAGCGTACACCGGGGAGCTGTTTTTT
TRBJ2-2 . . TRBV5-1 CASSSLVLRGTGELFF TGCGCCAGCAGCTCTCTAGTGCTTAGGGGAACCGGGGAGCTGTTTTTT
TRBJ2-5 . . TRBV6-5 CASSPTRGRETQYF TGTGCCAGCAGCCCTACAAGGGGACGAGAGACCCAGTACTTC
TRBJ2-2 TRBD2 few TRBV13 CASGLAGANTGELFF TGTGCCAGCGGACTAGCGGGAGCTAACACCGGGGAGCTGTTTTTT
TRBJ2-1 . . TRBV29-1 CSPKGVRNEQFF TGCAGCCCGAAGGGGGTAAGGAATGAGCAGTTCTTC
TRBJ1-2 . . TRBV29-1 CSVERGGYGYTF TGCAGCGTTGAGCGCGGCGGCTATGGCTACACCTTC
TRBJ2-6 TRBD1 once TRBV2 CASSGQGAVSGANVLTF TGTGCCAGCAGCGGACAGGGGGCTGTCTCTGGGGCCAACGTCCTGACTTTC
TRBJ2-2 . . TRBV20-1 CSASTGGELFF TGCAGTGCTAGTACTGGCGGGGAGCTGTTTTTT
TRBJ2-6 . . TRBV25-1 CASSYSGANVLTF TGTGCCAGCAGCTACTCTGGGGCCAACGTCCTGACTTTC
TRBJ1-2 . . TRBV23-1 CASPWYGYTF TGCGCCAGCCCCTGGTATGGCTACACCTTC
TRBJ2-7 TRBD2 few TRBV27 CAVRTSWAVHEQYF TGTGCCGTACGGACTAGCTGGGCAGTCCACGAGCAGTACTTC
TRBJ2-3 TRBD1 . TRBV6-5 CASSYRDSYTDTQYF TGTGCCAGCAGTTACCGGGACAGCTACACAGATACGCAGTATTTT
TRBJ2-2 . . TRBV25-1 CASSDMAASGELFF TGTGCCAGCAGTGATATGGCTGCCTCCGGGGAGCTGTTTTTT
TRBJ2-3 TRBD2 . TRBV30 CAWSSGTSTDTQYF TGTGCCTGGAGCAGCGGGACCTCCACAGATACGCAGTATTTT
TRBJ1-5 . . TRBV30 CAWSVSVRQPQHF TGTGCCTGGAGTGTATCTGTTCGACAGCCCCAGCATTTT
TRBJ2-1 TRBD2 . TRBV19 CASRASGPLNEQFF TGTGCCAGTAGAGCTAGCGGGCCTTTGAATGAGCAGTTCTTC
TRBJ1-5 . . TRBV29-1 CSPPSEHQPQHF TGCAGCCCCCCCTCGGAACATCAGCCCCAGCATTTT
TRBJ2-7 TRBD2 . TRBV2 CASSELLSGSSYEQYF TGTGCCAGCAGTGAATTACTTAGCGGGAGCTCCTACGAGCAGTACTTC
TRBJ1-1 . . TRBV4-1 CASSQDGAQAFF TGCGCCAGCAGCCAAGATGGGGCACAAGCTTTCTTT
TRBJ2-5 . few TRBV28 CASSSNYFQETQYF TGTGCCAGCAGTTCGAACTATTTCCAAGAGACCCAGTACTTC
TRBJ1-1 . few TRBV29-1 CSGLEPNTEAFF TGCAGCGGGCTGGAACCGAACACTGAAGCTTTCTTT
TRBJ2-1 . . TRBV6-5 CASGTKYNEQFF TGTGCCAGCGGGACCAAGTACAATGAGCAGTTCTTC
TRBJ1-2 TRBD1 . TRBV10-1 CASIGTGKGYTF TGCGCCAGCATCGGGACAGGGAAGGGCTACACCTTC
TRBJ2-2 TRBD1 . TRBV5-1 CASSSDRGLNTGELFF TGCGCCAGCAGCTCCGACAGGGGACTGAACACCGGGGAGCTGTTTTTT
TRBJ2-5 . few TRBV29-1 CSVRGGETQYF TGCAGCGTTAGAGGAGGGGAGACCCAGTACTTC